This T cell receptor (beta chain) was profiled in a study of T cells in tuberculosis. General observations from the study: Selection depended on which cryopreserved specimens were available. Using the GMM-specific repertoire gave about 85% accuracy versus roughly 70% with motifs.

Generated by immunoSEQ multiplex PCR, the TCRdb table keeps only in-frame clones and is missing some. The top ten hold 6% to 6.5% of the sample, which has 20,000 to 25,000 clones, roughly 97% seen once. With respect to this clone: Its specificity is not known.

With 5 bases removed from V and 4 bases from J, the gap between germline ends came to 15 bases. This CDR3 is 14 amino acids long. Germline CDR1 is SGHTA and CDR2 is FQGNSA. Sequencing was carried out using PBMCs. The chain is built from TRBV7-2 and TRBJ2-7; possibly TRBD1 for D (7 bases). This sequence was found in a donor between 10 and 35 years old with latent tuberculosis or without tuberculosis infection. This chain's CDR3 is CASSPTEGAYEQYF. The DNA for the CDR3 is TGTGCCAGCAGCCCGACGGAGGGGGCATACGAGCAGTACTTC. Full variable domain (outside the CDR3, taken from reference TRBV7-2 and TRBJ2-7): GAGVSQSPSNKVTEKGKDVELRCDPISGHTALYWYRQSLGQGLEFLIYFQGNSAPDKSGLPSDRFSAERTGGSVSTLTIQRTQQEDSAVYLCASSPTEGAYEQYFGPGTRLTVT.